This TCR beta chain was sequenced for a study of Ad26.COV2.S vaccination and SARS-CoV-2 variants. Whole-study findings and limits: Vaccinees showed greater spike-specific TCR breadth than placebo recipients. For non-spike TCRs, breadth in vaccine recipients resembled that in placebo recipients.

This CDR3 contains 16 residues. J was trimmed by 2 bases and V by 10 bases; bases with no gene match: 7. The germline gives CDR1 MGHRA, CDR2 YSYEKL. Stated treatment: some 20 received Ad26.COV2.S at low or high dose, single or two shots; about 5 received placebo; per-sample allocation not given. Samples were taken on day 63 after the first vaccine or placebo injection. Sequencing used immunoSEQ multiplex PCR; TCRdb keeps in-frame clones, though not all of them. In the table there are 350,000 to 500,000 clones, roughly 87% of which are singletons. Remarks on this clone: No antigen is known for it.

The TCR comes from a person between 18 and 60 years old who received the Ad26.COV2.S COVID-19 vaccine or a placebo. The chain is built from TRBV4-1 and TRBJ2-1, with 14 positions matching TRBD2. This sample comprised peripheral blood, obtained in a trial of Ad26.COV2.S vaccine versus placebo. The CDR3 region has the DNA TGCGCCACCGGGACTAGCGGGAGTGGCGCCTACAATGAGCAGTTCTTC. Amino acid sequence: CATGTSGSGAYNEQFF.